The 27 T cell receptor beta chains reported below all come from one sample, sequenced in a study of blood T cell repertoires in COVID-19. Profiling relied on immunoSEQ multiplex PCR, and the TCRdb table lists in-frame clones only, not all of them. The sample holds some 150,000 clones; more than 75% are singletons and the top ten take roughly 4.4%. Sequencing input: peripheral blood. Source of these receptors: a human donor in a cohort sampled during active COVID-19.

The rearrangement joins TRBV5-1 to TRBJ2-2; 7 bases fit TRBD2. The V segment lost 6 bases and the J segment 0 bases; nucleotides outside the gene matches: 5. Per germline, CDR1 SGHRS and CDR2 YFSETQ. The length of the CDR3 is 15 residues. For the CDR3, the DNA is TGCGCCAGCAACCCGACTAGCCCGAACACCGGGGAGCTGTTTTTT. Amino acid sequence: CASNPTSPNTGELFF.

The V and J genes are TRBV28 and TRBJ2-7, with TRBD1 identical over 8 bases. CDR3 length: 15 residues. Germline-derived CDR1 and CDR2 are MDHEN and SYDVKM. V was pared by 2 bases and J by 3 bases, with 6 bases of the junction left unmatched. The CDR3: CASSLPGTGGYEQYF. The CDR3 DNA sequence: TGTGCCAGCAGTTTACCGGGGACAGGAGGCTACGAGCAGTACTTC. The full variable domain, completed using reference TRBV28 and TRBJ2-7, is DVKVTQSSRYLVKRTGEKVFLECVQDMDHENMFWYRQDPGLGLRLIYFSYDVKMKEKGDIPEGYSVSREKKERFSLILESASTNQTSMYLCASSLPGTGGYEQYFGPGTRLTVT.

The chain is built from TRBV6-1 and TRBJ2-7, with 11 positions matching TRBD2. Germline V lookup: CDR1 MNHNS, CDR2 SASEGT. The CDR3 extends over 17 amino acids. Trimming cost V 1 base and J 2 bases; bases outside gene matches: 7. The chain's CDR3 is CASSEELVAGGPYEQYV. CDR3 DNA: TGTGCCAGCAGTGAAGAGCTAGTAGCGGGAGGGCCCTACGAGCAGTACGTC.

The CDR3 loop reads CASSLEGFHNEQFF. The CDR3 bases are TGCGCCAGCAGCTTGGAGGGGTTCCACAATGAGCAGTTCTTC. This chain uses TRBV5-1 with TRBJ2-1; a weak D match, TRBD1 (5 bases). V was trimmed by 0 bases and J by 5 bases, leaving 9 bases between them. There are 14 residues in the CDR3. Germline CDR1 SGHRS, CDR2 YFSETQ.

The genes are TRBV28 and TRBJ2-7; possibly TRBD1 for D (7 bases). The CDR3 is 15 residues long. V gave up 4 bases and J gave up 3 bases, with 16 bases separating them. The germline gives CDR1 MDHEN, CDR2 SYDVKM. The CDR3: CASSSPAGQLYEQYF. The CDR3 DNA reads TGTGCCAGCAGTTCCCCCGCGGGACAGCTCTACGAGCAGTACTTC. The variable domain in full, completed from reference TRBV28 and TRBJ2-7, reads DVKVTQSSRYLVKRTGEKVFLECVQDMDHENMFWYRQDPGLGLRLIYFSYDVKMKEKGDIPEGYSVSREKKERFSLILESASTNQTSMYLCASSSPAGQLYEQYFGPGTRLTVT.

In this sample, this clone turned up once. The chain joins TRBV5-1 to TRBJ1-1; 9 nucleotides align to TRBD1. Per germline, CDR1 SGHRS and CDR2 YFSETQ. The CDR3 loop spans 14 amino acids. Germline trimming cut 4 bases from V and 5 bases from J; bases unmatched to any gene: 6. Here the CDR3 reads CASSEGTGRTEAFF. As DNA, the CDR3 is TGCGCCAGCAGCGAAGGGACAGGGCGTACTGAAGCTTTCTTT.

V usage is TRBV3-1 (or the pseudogene TRBV3-2) and J usage is TRBJ1-2; D possibly corresponds to TRBD1 (6 bases). V lost 4 bases to trimming and J lost 4 bases, with 7 bases between them. The CDR3 is 12 residues long. The germline CDR1 and CDR2 sequences are LGHDT and YNNKEL (reference sequence). The CDR3 region is CASSPGVYGYTF. CDR3 sequence (DNA): TGTGCCAGCAGCCCAGGGGTCTATGGCTACACCTTC.

The chain carries TRBV5-1 and TRBJ1-1; TRBD1 matches 9 bases. Germline CDR1 is SGHRS and CDR2 is YFSETQ. Unmatched junction bases numbered 8, after V lost 4 bases and J lost 4 bases. The CDR3 totals 15 residues. The chain's CDR3 is CASSPRTGETTEAFF. The CDR3, as DNA: TGCGCCAGCAGCCCACGGACAGGGGAGACCACTGAAGCTTTCTTT.

J is TRBJ2-5 and V is TRBV12-3 or TRBV12-4; no clear D. Between the trimmed V and J ends, which lost 6 bases and 3 bases, there was a span of 5 bases. The CDR3 has 11 residues. The CDR3 protein is CASRLEETQYF. As DNA, the CDR3 is TGTGCCAGCAGACTGGAAGAGACCCAGTACTTC.

The genes are TRBV19 and TRBJ2-5; D uncertain. The V gene lost 6 bases and the J gene lost 6 bases, with 32 bases spanning the gap. Germline lookup yields CDR1 LNHDA and CDR2 SQIVND (reference sequence). The CDR3 has 19 residues. The CDR3 is CASSTAFESRIGPPQTQYF. For the CDR3, the DNA is TGTGCCAGTAGCACCGCGTTTGAGTCTCGTATCGGTCCCCCACAGACCCAGTACTTC.

The CDR3 coding sequence is TGTGCCAGCTCACCACCCGAACAGGGGATAGCCAAAAACATTCAGTACTTC. Encoded protein: CASSPPEQGIAKNIQYF. The chain employs TRBV18 and TRBJ2-4; TRBD1 matches at 7 bases. Losses at the gene ends were 0 bases for V and 0 bases for J; bases not matched to a gene: 5. Per the germline V gene, CDR1 is KGHSH and CDR2 is LQKENI. The CDR3 has 17 residues.

The rearrangement joins TRBV7-3 to TRBJ2-3; 10 nucleotides match TRBD2. Germline trimming cut 3 bases from V and 3 bases from J; bases unmatched to any gene: 0. Germline values: CDR1 SGHTA, CDR2 FQGTGA. The CDR3 runs 14 residues. In nucleotides, the CDR3 is TGTGCCAGCAGCTTGACTAGCGGGACAGATACGCAGTATTTT. As protein: CASSLTSGTDTQYF. The full variable domain, completed using reference TRBV7-3 and TRBJ2-3, is GAGVSQTPSNKVTEKGKYVELRCDPISGHTALYWYRQSLGQGPEFLIYFQGTGAADDSGLPNDRFFAVRPEGSVSTLKIQRTERGDSAVYLCASSLTSGTDTQYFGPGTRLTVL.

This chain uses TRBV5-1 with TRBJ2-4; 10 nucleotides line up with TRBD2. In germline, CDR1 is SGHRS, CDR2 YFSETQ. Germline trimming cut 2 bases from V and 1 base from J; bases unmatched to any gene: 6. CDR3 length: 17 residues. CDR3 DNA sequence: TGCGCCAGCAGCTTAGGAGCGGGGGGGCTGGCCAAAAACATTCAGTACTTC. It is translated as CASSLGAGGLAKNIQYF.

This rearrangement joins TRBV30 to TRBJ2-4; D uncertain. Germline assignment: CDR1 GTSNPN and CDR2 SVGIG (reference sequence). Trimming removed 0 bases at V and 0 bases at J, with 9 bases between. The CDR3 has 15 residues. The CDR3 DNA follows: TGTGCCTGGAGTGTACTTAGAGTAGCCAAAAACATTCAGTACTTC. Protein: CAWSVLRVAKNIQYF.

The chain employs TRBV19 and TRBJ2-3; 9 nucleotides align to TRBD1. V gave up 3 bases and J gave up 3 bases; unmatched junction bases: 10. CDR1 and CDR2 (germline): LNHDA, SQIVND (reference sequence). The CDR3 is made up of 17 amino acids. The DNA for the CDR3 is TGTGCCAGTAGTATCTCCTTGGGACAGGGTATGACAGATACGCAGTATTTT. Encoded protein: CASSISLGQGMTDTQYF.

This chain links TRBV3-1 (or the pseudogene TRBV3-2) with TRBJ2-7; 13 bases match TRBD2. Unmatched junction bases numbered 6, after V lost 5 bases and J lost 2 bases. The CDR3 runs to 16 residues. Germline values: CDR1 LGHDT, CDR2 YNNKEL (reference sequence). The CDR3 sequence is CASSGLAGAITYEQYF. The DNA of the CDR3 is TGTGCCAGCAGCGGACTAGCGGGGGCCATTACCTACGAGCAGTACTTC.

The chain uses TRBV28 and TRBJ1-5; unclear D gene. V lost 3 bases and J lost 4, with 7 bases in between. This CDR3 region has 13 residues. The germline V gene encodes CDR1 MDHEN and CDR2 SYDVKM. In DNA form, the CDR3 reads TGTGCCAGCAGTTTCACAGATAATCAGCCCCAGCATTTT. Residues: CASSFTDNQPQHF.

This chain connects TRBV9 to TRBJ2-7, with 10 nucleotides matching TRBD2. Germline V gives CDR1 SGDLS, CDR2 YYNGEE. V was clipped by 3 bases and J by 3 bases; unmatched bases: 18. The CDR3 sequence is 19 residues long. The CDR3 reads CASSALVLGLAGEYYEQYV. The CDR3 region has the DNA TGTGCCAGCAGCGCACTAGTGTTAGGGCTAGCGGGGGAGTACTACGAGCAGTACGTC.

The sample holds a few counts of this clone. This chain connects TRBV28 to TRBJ1-2; D might be TRBD1 (5 bases). Per germline, CDR1 MDHEN and CDR2 SYDVKM. The CDR3 is made up of 14 amino acids. The V gene lost 6 bases and the J gene lost 7 bases, with 18 bases spanning the gap. The CDR3 loop is CASRNPQGVGGYTF. The CDR3 DNA follows: TGTGCCAGCAGGAATCCCCAGGGTGTTGGTGGCTACACCTTC.

The chain couples TRBV28 to TRBJ2-3; 13 nucleotides agree with TRBD2. Germline trimming cut 7 bases from V and 4 bases from J; bases unmatched to any gene: 14. The CDR3 totals 18 residues. CDR1 is MDHEN, CDR2 SYDVKM, per germline. CDR3 region: CASTNFTGTSGDPDTQYF. CDR3 nucleotide sequence: TGTGCCAGCACAAATTTTACTGGGACTAGCGGGGACCCAGATACGCAGTATTTT.

The V gene is TRBV5-6, the J gene TRBJ2-3, with D perhaps matching TRBD2 (5 bases). V shed 3 bases and J shed 2 bases, with 19 bases lying between them. The CDR3 totals 17 residues. Germline CDR1 and CDR2: SGHDT and YYEEEE. The CDR3 loop is CASSSFLLEEVTDTQYF. The CDR3, as DNA: TGTGCCAGCAGCTCCTTCCTACTAGAAGAGGTCACAGATACGCAGTATTTT. Full variable domain (remainder filled in from reference TRBV5-6 and TRBJ2-3): DAGVTQSPTHLIKTRGQQVTLRCSPKSGHDTVSWYQQALGQGPQFIFQYYEEEERQRGNFPDRFSGHQFPNYSSELNVNALLLGDSALYLCASSSFLLEEVTDTQYFGPGTRLTVL.

CDR3 sequence: CASRQDTEAFF. CDR3 nucleotide sequence: TGTGCCAGCCGACAGGACACTGAAGCTTTCTTT. V usage is TRBV6-5 and J usage is TRBJ1-1; maybe TRBD1 (6 bases). The ends were cut back, 8 bases at V and 3 bases at J, with 7 bases in the middle. The CDR3 spans 11 residues. Germline V gene sequence: CDR1 MNHEY, CDR2 SVGAGI.

This rearrangement joins TRBV30 to TRBJ2-1; TRBD1 agrees at 8 bases. Losses at the gene ends were 4 bases for V and 7 bases for J; bases not matched to a gene: 24. This CDR3 region has 19 residues. The V gene's germline CDR1 is GTSNPN and CDR2 SVGIG (reference sequence). The CDR3 coding sequence is TGTGCCTGGACTTCACAGATTCGAATAGACAGGGGTTGGCGAAATGAGCAGTTCTTC. This gives the protein CAWTSQIRIDRGWRNEQFF.

The J gene is TRBJ2-2, the V gene TRBV5-4; 7 nucleotides agree with TRBD1. CDR1 and CDR2 from the germline V gene are SGHNT and YYREEE (reference sequence). Trimming removed 4 bases from V and 2 bases from J; junction bases left unmatched: 8. The CDR3 is 16 residues long. CDR3 in DNA: TGTGCCAGCAGCCCCCGGACAGGTGCCAACACCGGGGAGCTGTTTTTT. It yields the protein CASSPRTGANTGELFF.

The chain has TRBV9 and TRBJ1-2, with D uncertain. Germline loops: CDR1 SGDLS, CDR2 YYNGEE. The CDR3 contains 14 residues. V was trimmed by 0 bases and J by 2 bases, leaving 8 bases between them. CDR3 bases: TGTGCCAGCAGCGTAGAGGCAGGAAACTATGGCTACACCTTC. This sequence encodes CASSVEAGNYGYTF.

The genes are TRBV5-8 and TRBJ2-6; the D is unclear. The germline V gene has CDR1 SGHTS and CDR2 YDEGEE. Trimming pared 1 base from V and 0 bases from J, leaving 5 bases between. This CDR3 has 15 amino acids. The CDR3 loop is CASSLQASGANVLTF. In DNA form, the CDR3 reads TGTGCCAGCAGCTTGCAGGCCTCTGGGGCCAACGTCCTGACTTTC.

This clone was observed many times. The chain couples TRBV11-2 to TRBJ2-1, with D unclear. The germline V gene has CDR1 SGHAT and CDR2 FQNNGV. V was shortened by 8 bases and J by 0 bases, with 11 bases between the two germline ends. This CDR3 spans 14 amino acids. The DNA for the CDR3 is TGTGCCAGCGCCCTTACTTTCTCCTACAATGAGCAGTTCTTC. This codes for CASALTFSYNEQFF.